This T cell receptor beta chain is from a study of blood T cell repertoires in COVID-19. Study background: COVID-19 samples, acute and convalescent, were from the United States, Italy and Spain. Sample material is recorded as cDNA or gDNA derived from T cells, B-cell-depleted T cells, or PBMCs.

Original data processing: Estimates of nucleated cell counts were drawn from the amplification of reference gene primers. Generated by immunoSEQ multiplex PCR, the TCRdb table keeps only in-frame clones and is missing some. Clonal size and the V and J genes are those of that table, whereas D and trimming came from the DNA. The sample has 70,000 to 100,000 clones; around three quarters are singletons. This clonotype was sampled from a woman aged 60 to 75 in a cohort sampled during active or convalescent COVID-19. The sequencing input was peripheral blood.

This chain's CDR3 is CASSQGPRGRGFPSYEQYF. For the CDR3, the DNA is TGTGCCAGCAGCCAGGGACCCAGGGGTAGGGGGTTCCCCTCCTACGAGCAGTACTTC. The chain is built from TRBV5-4 and TRBJ2-7; TRBD1 might be the D (6 bases). The CDR3 sequence is 19 residues long. CDR1 SGHNT and CDR2 YYREEE come from the germline V gene (reference sequence). V was clipped by 4 bases and J by 0 bases, with 26 bases between them. Full variable domain (outside the CDR3, taken from reference TRBV5-4 and TRBJ2-7): ETGVTQSPTHLIKTRGQQVTLRCSSQSGHNTVSWYQQALGQGPQFIFQYYREEENGRGNFPPRFSGLQFPNYSSELNVNALELDDSALYLCASSQGPRGRGFPSYEQYFGPGTRLTVT.